This is a list of T cell receptor beta chains from one sample in a study of CD4 T cells in relation to SARS-CoV-2 and coronaviruses. This table comes from immunoSEQ multiplex PCR, and its TCRdb copy is limited to in-frame clones, with some not included. This repertoire shows approximately 20,000 clones, over 70% found once; its top ten account for 9.5% to 12%. These receptors are not linked to any known antigen. Sequences were obtained from CD4+ T cells from PBMCs, cultured in vitro. The receptors derive from a human donor in good health. CDR3s include the opening cysteine and the closing phenylalanine or tryptophan. A D gene is named only where the DNA matches it firmly. A clone size is listed for some rows: how often the clone was seen (once, few, many), or a class if it is expanded.

>TRBJ1-1|-|TRBV4-2|-
CASSAPQGTGTEAFF
>TRBJ2-3|-|TRBV7-2|-
CASSLVRTDTQYF
>TRBJ2-7|-|TRBV2|-
CASSEVGGGEQYF
>TRBJ2-1|-|TRBV5-6|TRBD2
CASSNRPRTSGRGANEQFF
>TRBJ2-3|-|TRBV10-3|-
CASTAVGVRDTQYF
>TRBJ2-1|large|TRBV5-1|TRBD2
CASMGLAGGNEQFF
>TRBJ2-7|once|TRBV28|TRBD2
CASSLFGLDTPKQYF
>TRBJ2-4|few|TRBV19|TRBD1
CASSKTGEHIQYF
>TRBJ2-7|few|TRBV5-3|TRBD1
CARRSDRGRYEQYF
>TRBJ2-7|-|TRBV19|TRBD1
CATHRRQGAYEQYF
>TRBJ2-1|-|TRBV7-2|-
CASSLARGVEQFF
>TRBJ2-7|-|TRBV5-1|TRBD2
CASSEGLAVTYEQYF
>TRBJ2-3|-|TRBV3-1/TRBV3-2|-
CASSPMGALSTDTQYF
>TRBJ2-3|few|TRBV4-1|-
CASSQDLDRVPDTQYF
>TRBJ2-3|-|TRBV5-1|-
CASRLGQGNTDTQYF
>TRBJ2-5|once|TRBV2|-
CASSDGPFGGTSAETQYF
>TRBJ2-7|-|TRBV4-3|TRBD2
CASSQGPSGRTYEQYF
>TRBJ1-4|once|TRBV30|-
CAWMGGDREKLFF
>TRBJ2-7|-|TRBV4-3|-
CASSQGVGSYEQYF
>TRBJ1-4|-|TRBV9|TRBD1
CASSPYRGLGANEKLFF
>TRBJ2-4|-|TRBV18|-
CASSPRQALAKNIQYF
>TRBJ1-2|-|TRBV6-5|-
CASSYRGKKGDGYTF
>TRBJ1-4|-|TRBV29-1|-
CSVEGQGGEKLFF
>TRBJ2-3|-|TRBV7-2|-
CASSFSRGGAGRRDTQYF
>TRBJ2-7|-|TRBV2|-
CASDRGGTGTDEQYF
>TRBJ1-5|-|TRBV5-1|-
CASSFGDSNQPQHF
>TRBJ1-5|-|TRBV6-2/TRBV6-3|TRBD1
CASSPTGGNQPQHF
>TRBJ1-6|-|TRBV5-1|-
CASSSGPDRSNPPLHF
>TRBJ2-1|-|TRBV29-1|-
CSVEGQTSYNEQFF
>TRBJ2-1|-|TRBV11-1|-
CASSKPRDREDEQFF
>TRBJ1-1|-|TRBV6-5|-
CASSKSMATEAFF
>TRBJ2-1|-|TRBV18|-
CASSPGVIQGKPYEQFF
>TRBJ2-3|-|TRBV18|TRBD2
CASSLETSGGATDTQYF